A single sample is the source of the 30 T cell receptor beta chains below, sequenced in a study of cytomegalovirus exposure and HLA in healthy donors. A multiplex PCR was run with 60 Vbeta primers and 13 Jbeta primers. Only in-frame clones appear in the TCRdb table, and some are missing; sequencing was by immunoSEQ multiplex PCR. The sample holds approximately 130,000 clones, around 83% seen once. Sequencing used PBMCs. All receptors come from a girl aged 2 to 9 in good health and CMV-seronegative.

The chain recombines TRBV11-2 with TRBJ1-1, with D possibly TRBD1 on 6 matching bases. Trimming pared 5 bases from V and 4 bases from J, leaving 14 bases between. The CDR3 has 14 residues. From germline, CDR1 is SGHAT and CDR2 FQNNGV. CDR3: CASSILRGGTEAFF. CDR3 coding DNA: TGTGCCAGCAGCATATTGCGAGGGGGCACTGAAGCTTTCTTT. Full variable domain (missing parts from reference TRBV11-2 and TRBJ1-1): EAGVAQSPRYKIIEKRQSVAFWCNPISGHATLYWYQQILGQGPKLLIQFQNNGVVDDSQLPKDRFSAERLKGVDSTLKIQPAKLEDSAVYLCASSILRGGTEAFFGQGTRLTVV.

This chain links TRBV28 with TRBJ2-1, with 9 bases fitting TRBD2. The ends lost 6 bases at V and 6 bases at J; junction bases unmatched: 6. The CDR3 runs 14 residues. Looked up from germline, CDR1 is MDHEN and CDR2 is SYDVKM. This CDR3 reads CASSLAGVGNEQFF. CDR3 sequence (DNA): TGTGCCAGCAGCTTAGCGGGAGTAGGCAATGAGCAGTTCTTC.

J is TRBJ2-3 and V is TRBV13; 7 bases agree with TRBD1. Trimming removed 4 bases from V and 4 bases from J; junction bases left unmatched: 11. CDR3 length: 16 amino acids. Germline lookup yields CDR1 PRHDT and CDR2 FYEKMQ (reference sequence). The CDR3 nucleotides are TGTGCCAGCAGCTCGGGGACAGTCCTGGACCCAGATACGCAGTATTTT. Amino acids: CASSSGTVLDPDTQYF. Variable domain in full (rest from reference TRBV13 and TRBJ2-3): AAGVIQSPRHLIKEKRETATLKCYPIPRHDTVYWYQQGPGQDPQFLISFYEKMQSDKGSIPDRFSAQQFSDYHSELNMSSLELGDSALYFCASSSGTVLDPDTQYFGPGTRLTVL.

The V gene is TRBV19, the J gene TRBJ1-1, with D possibly being TRBD1 (5 bases). The V end lost 3 bases, the J end lost 0 bases, and 8 bases lay between the germline ends. The CDR3 consists of 14 residues. Germline assignment: CDR1 LNHDA and CDR2 SQIVND (reference sequence). The DNA for the CDR3 is TGTGCCAGTAGTATTGGGGCCATGAACACTGAAGCTTTCTTT. Its protein product is CASSIGAMNTEAFF.

The chain has TRBV6-1 and TRBJ2-3; 13 bases align to TRBD2. This CDR3 comprises 19 residues. The ends lost 0 bases at V and 0 bases at J; junction bases unmatched: 6. Germline V gene data show CDR1 as MNHNS and CDR2 as SASEGT. For the CDR3, the DNA is TGTGCCAGCAGTGAAGCCAGACTAGCGGGGGGCACAAGCACAGATACGCAGTATTTT. It translates to CASSEARLAGGTSTDTQYF.

V gene TRBV14 combines with J gene TRBJ2-7; D perhaps matches TRBD1 (5 bases). This CDR3 comprises 14 residues. In germline, CDR1 is SGHDN, CDR2 FVKESK. Trimming removed 11 bases from V and 1 base from J, with 18 bases in between. As DNA, the CDR3 is TGTGCCTACCCCCAGGCAGGGCCATCCTACGAGCAGTACTTC. Residues: CAYPQAGPSYEQYF.

The gene calls are TRBV25-1 and TRBJ2-3; 9 nucleotides agree with TRBD2. The germline CDR1 and CDR2 sequences are MGHDK and SYGVNS. The CDR3 covers 16 residues. Trimming cost V 2 bases and J 2 bases; bases outside gene matches: 5. CDR3 bases: TGTGCCAGCAGTGAAAGTAGCGGGAGCAACACAGATACGCAGTATTTT. Translation gives CASSESSGSNTDTQYF.

The sample holds a few counts of this clone. This chain uses TRBV5-4 with TRBJ2-2; 9 nucleotides agree with TRBD2. With 5 bases clipped from V and 6 bases from J, the junction kept 8 bases outside the gene matches. The length of the CDR3 is 15 residues. The germline gives CDR1 SGHNT, CDR2 YYREEE (reference sequence). The CDR3 loop reads CASSRVAGASGELFF. For the CDR3, the DNA is TGTGCCAGCAGTCGCGTAGCGGGAGCTTCCGGGGAGCTGTTTTTT. Full variable domain (rest looked up from reference TRBV5-4 and TRBJ2-2): ETGVTQSPTHLIKTRGQQVTLRCSSQSGHNTVSWYQQALGQGPQFIFQYYREEENGRGNFPPRFSGLQFPNYSSELNVNALELDDSALYLCASSRVAGASGELFFGEGSRLTVL.

The CDR3: CASSGLPDTQYF. The DNA of the CDR3 is TGTGCCAGCAGTGGTCTCCCGGATACGCAGTATTTT. The chain has TRBV2 and TRBJ2-3; D gene uncertain. The CDR3 length is 12 residues. Germline CDR1 reads SNHLY; CDR2 reads FYNNEI. V lost 4 bases and J 6 bases, leaving 8 bases between the germline ends. Full variable domain (outside the CDR3, taken from reference TRBV2 and TRBJ2-3): EPEVTQTPSHQVTQMGQEVILRCVPISNHLYFYWYRQILGQKVEFLVSFYNNEISEKSEIFDDQFSVERPDGSNFTLKIRSTKLEDSAMYFCASSGLPDTQYFGPGTRLTVL.

V is TRBV19 and J is TRBJ1-1; 7 nucleotides match TRBD1. The CDR3 consists of 14 residues. J was trimmed by 3 bases and V by 7 bases; bases with no gene match: 8. In germline, CDR1 is LNHDA, CDR2 SQIVND (reference sequence). CDR3 nucleotides: TGTGCCAGTAACCCCGGGGACAGCCACACTGAAGCTTTCTTT. Translating it yields CASNPGDSHTEAFF. Combining the CDR3 with reference TRBV19 and TRBJ1-1 gives the whole variable domain DGGITQSPKYLFRKEGQNVTLSCEQNLNHDAMYWYRQDPGQGLRLIYYSQIVNDFQKGDIAEGYSVSREKKESFPLTVTSAQKNPTAFYLCASNPGDSHTEAFFGQGTRLTVV.

V and J are TRBV15 and TRBJ1-5; no definite D call. Trimming stripped 4 bases from V and 0 bases from J, with 16 bases between. Looked up from germline, CDR1 is LNHNV and CDR2 is YYDKDF (reference sequence). This CDR3 contains 17 residues. The CDR3 is CATSTIPFEYSNQPQHF. The CDR3 nucleotides are TGTGCCACCAGCACAATACCATTCGAGTATAGCAATCAGCCCCAGCATTTT.

The V gene is TRBV7-6, the J gene TRBJ1-1; TRBD1 matches 8 bases. The CDR3 covers 15 residues. After removal of 5 bases from V and 1 base from J, the junction contained 6 bases not matched to a gene. CDR1 SGHVS and CDR2 FNYEAQ come from the germline V gene. The CDR3 DNA follows: TGTGCCAGCAGCACCAGGACAGGGAAGAACACTGAAGCTTTCTTT. Amino acids: CASSTRTGKNTEAFF. Looking up the rest from reference TRBV7-6 and TRBJ1-1 gives the full variable domain: GAGVSQSPRYKVTKRGQDVALRCDPISGHVSLYWYRQALGQGPEFLTYFNYEAQQDKSGLPNDRFSAERPEGSISTLTIQRTEQRDSAMYRCASSTRTGKNTEAFFGQGTRLTVV.

The rearrangement joins TRBV11-2 to TRBJ2-7; D not resolved. V lost 1 base and J 2 bases, leaving 15 bases between the germline ends. There are 16 residues in the CDR3. The germline gives CDR1 SGHAT, CDR2 FQNNGV. CDR3 region: CASSLVPPRYAYEQYF. CDR3 sequence (DNA): TGTGCCAGCAGCTTAGTGCCGCCTAGGTATGCCTACGAGCAGTACTTC.

The chain couples TRBV28 to TRBJ2-7; D call uncertain. Germline CDR1 is MDHEN and CDR2 is SYDVKM. Trimming left V 10 bases short and J 6 bases short, with 25 bases between. CDR3 size: 15 residues. CDR3 protein: CATLPVETPPSEQYF. As DNA, the CDR3 is TGTGCCACACTACCCGTCGAGACTCCTCCGTCCGAGCAGTACTTC.

This clone was found a few times. This chain's CDR3 is CASRGTGLNQPQHF. The CDR3 DNA follows: TGTGCCAGCAGAGGGACAGGGCTGAATCAGCCCCAGCATTTT. The chain uses TRBV27 and TRBJ1-5; 9 nucleotides align to TRBD1. Germline CDR1 reads MNHEY; CDR2 reads SMNVEV (reference sequence). CDR3 length: 14 amino acids. V shed 6 bases, J shed 4 bases, and the junction held 4 bases outside the gene matches.

The V call is TRBV28, the J call TRBJ2-7; the D is unclear. V lost 8 bases and J 4 bases, leaving 15 bases between the germline ends. Germline CDR1 reads MDHEN; CDR2 reads SYDVKM. The CDR3 is 13 residues long. CDR3 protein: CASSQQVLYEQYF. The CDR3 DNA reads TGTGCCAGCTCCCAGCAGGTCCTATACGAGCAGTACTTC.

The sample holds one count of this clone. The J gene is TRBJ2-1, the V gene TRBV9; D is ambiguous. Deletions cut 0 bases from V and 8 bases from J, with 9 bases between. The CDR3 length is 13 residues. Germline values: CDR1 SGDLS, CDR2 YYNGEE. The chain's CDR3 is CASSVASSHEQFF. The CDR3 region has the DNA TGTGCCAGCAGCGTAGCTTCCTCTCATGAGCAGTTCTTC. Together with reference TRBV9 and TRBJ2-1, the CDR3 gives the full variable domain: DSGVTQTPKHLITATGQRVTLRCSPRSGDLSVYWYQQSLDQGLQFLIQYYNGEERAKGNILERFSAQQFPDLHSELNLSSLELGDSALYFCASSVASSHEQFFGPGTRLTVL.

The V gene is TRBV7-6, the J gene TRBJ2-3, with 7 bases fitting TRBD1. CDR1 is SGHVS and CDR2 is FNYEAQ in the germline V gene. V dropped 2 bases and J dropped 3; count of bases not matched to a gene: 8. The CDR3 totals 16 residues. The chain's CDR3 is CASSLTNRGWTDTQYF. Written as DNA, the CDR3 is TGTGCCAGCAGCTTAACGAACAGGGGTTGGACAGATACGCAGTATTTT.

The genes are TRBV29-1 and TRBJ1-3; D ambiguous. Trimming left V 6 bases short and J 5 bases short, with 5 bases between. The germline CDR1 and CDR2 sequences are SQVTM and ANQGSEA. This CDR3 has 10 residues. CDR3 in DNA: TGCAGCGTCGCTAGAAACACCATATATTTT. It specifies CSVARNTIYF.

The genes are TRBV28 and TRBJ2-1; D gene uncertain. The length of the CDR3 is 13 residues. In germline, CDR1 is MDHEN, CDR2 SYDVKM. V was clipped by 5 bases and J by 6 bases, with 11 bases between them. The chain's CDR3 is CASSPGSSNEQFF. CDR3 nucleotide sequence: TGTGCCAGCAGTCCAGGATCTTCCAATGAGCAGTTCTTC.

This clone has just one count. The chain is built from TRBV29-1 and TRBJ2-6; D gene unclear. The CDR3 runs to 15 residues. Per germline, CDR1 SQVTM and CDR2 ANQGSEA. V lost 3 bases to trimming and J lost 0 bases, with 9 bases between them. CDR3 sequence: CSVEAGSSGANVLTF. The CDR3 DNA reads TGCAGCGTTGAGGCAGGCTCCTCTGGGGCCAACGTCCTGACTTTC.

This clone was seen a few times. The rearrangement joins TRBV30 to TRBJ2-5, with 8 bases matching TRBD1. The end of the DNA aligns better with TRBJ2-7, so the J call may be wrong. CDR1 is GTSNPN, CDR2 SVGIG, per germline (reference sequence). CDR3 length equals 12 residues. The CDR3 DNA reads as TGTGCCTGGAGTGTACAGGGGGTCGAGCAGTACTTC. This codes for CAWSVQGVEQYF.

CDR3 bases: TGTGCCAGCAGCTCCACAGGGACTAGCGGTCGGGAGACCCAGTACTTC. It codes for CASSSTGTSGRETQYF. J is TRBJ2-5 and V is TRBV7-9; 11 nucleotides agree with TRBD2. CDR1 is SEHNR and CDR2 is FQNEAQ in the germline V gene (reference sequence). The CDR3 contains 16 residues. V lost 4 bases and J lost 5; bases outside the gene matches: 9.

The chain uses TRBV28 and TRBJ2-7, with 9 positions matching TRBD1. V dropped 5 bases and J dropped 3; count of bases not matched to a gene: 8. The CDR3 runs 15 residues. Germline V gene sequence: CDR1 MDHEN, CDR2 SYDVKM. The CDR3 loop reads CASSGRGTGNYEQYF. The CDR3 DNA sequence: TGTGCCAGCAGTGGGCGGGGGACAGGGAACTACGAGCAGTACTTC.

This sequence joins TRBV9 and TRBJ1-1, with 8 bases fitting TRBD1. There are 13 residues in the CDR3. Looked up from germline, CDR1 is SGDLS and CDR2 is YYNGEE. The junction had 1 base not matched to a gene; V was cut back by 3 bases and J by 3 bases. This CDR3 is CASSAQGDTEAFF. CDR3 nucleotide sequence: TGTGCCAGCAGCGCACAGGGGGACACTGAAGCTTTCTTT.

In this sample, this clone turned up once. V is TRBV7-9 and J is TRBJ2-1; D might be TRBD1 or TRBD2, each matching 6 bases. The germline gives CDR1 SEHNR, CDR2 FQNEAQ (reference sequence). Trimming stripped 5 bases from V and 8 bases from J, with 19 bases between. The CDR3 length is 15 residues. The CDR3 DNA follows: TGTGCCAGCAGCGTAGGGGGGCACCCGTCGGATGAGCAGTTCTTC. Protein: CASSVGGHPSDEQFF. Supplemented by reference TRBV7-9 and TRBJ2-1, the full variable domain reads DTGVSQNPRHKITKRGQNVTFRCDPISEHNRLYWYRQTLGQGPEFLTYFQNEAQLEKSRLLSDRFSAERPKGSFSTLEIQRTEQGDSAMYLCASSVGGHPSDEQFFGPGTRLTVL.

The rearrangement links TRBV27 to TRBJ1-2, with D possibly being TRBD1 (5 bases). This CDR3 comprises 12 residues. Trimming took 4 bases from V and 7 from J, leaving 10 bases between them. Germline V gene sequence: CDR1 MNHEY, CDR2 SMNVEV (reference sequence). The CDR3 bases are TGTGCCAGCAGTTCCGGGAGGGGTGGCTACACCTTC. Its translation: CASSSGRGGYTF.

The chain is built from TRBV10-3 and TRBJ2-2; D ambiguous. Between the trimmed V and J ends, which lost 8 bases and 3 bases, there was a span of 16 bases. CDR1 is ENHRY and CDR2 is SYGVKD in the germline V gene. This CDR3 is 15 amino acids long. The CDR3 nucleotides read TGTGCCATCCGAGCCGCGTCACTTGACACCGGGGAGCTGTTTTTT. This gives the protein CAIRAASLDTGELFF.

The rearrangement links TRBV28 to TRBJ2-1; 7 bases match TRBD2. Trimming cost V 6 bases and J 2 bases; bases outside gene matches: 10. The CDR3 sequence is 16 residues long. Germline lookup yields CDR1 MDHEN and CDR2 SYDVKM. CDR3: CASRHHLGGTYNEQFF. The DNA of the CDR3 is TGTGCCAGCAGACATCATCTGGGGGGGACCTACAATGAGCAGTTCTTC.

The V gene is TRBV18, the J gene TRBJ2-7; 9 nucleotides line up with TRBD1. From germline, CDR1 is KGHSH and CDR2 LQKENI. The junction had 2 bases not matched to a gene; V was cut back by 5 bases and J by 6 bases. The CDR3 is 12 residues long. The CDR3 sequence is CASSETGGEQYF. In DNA form, the CDR3 reads TGTGCCAGCTCAGAGACAGGGGGCGAGCAGTACTTC.